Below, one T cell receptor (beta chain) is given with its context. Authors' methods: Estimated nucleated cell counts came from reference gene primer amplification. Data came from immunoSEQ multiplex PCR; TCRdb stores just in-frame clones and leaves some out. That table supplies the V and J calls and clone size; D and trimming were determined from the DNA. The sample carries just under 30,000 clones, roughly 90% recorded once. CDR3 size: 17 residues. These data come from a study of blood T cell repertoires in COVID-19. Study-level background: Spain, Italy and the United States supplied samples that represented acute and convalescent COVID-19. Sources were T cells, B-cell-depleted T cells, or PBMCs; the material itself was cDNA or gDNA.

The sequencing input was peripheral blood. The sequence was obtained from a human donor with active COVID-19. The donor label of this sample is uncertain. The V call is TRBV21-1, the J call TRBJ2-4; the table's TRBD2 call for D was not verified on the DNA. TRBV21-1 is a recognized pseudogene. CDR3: CASSKGRRGQAKNIQYF. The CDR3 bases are TGTGCCAGCAGCAAAGGTCGGCGGGGGCAGGCCAAAAACATTCAGTACTTC.